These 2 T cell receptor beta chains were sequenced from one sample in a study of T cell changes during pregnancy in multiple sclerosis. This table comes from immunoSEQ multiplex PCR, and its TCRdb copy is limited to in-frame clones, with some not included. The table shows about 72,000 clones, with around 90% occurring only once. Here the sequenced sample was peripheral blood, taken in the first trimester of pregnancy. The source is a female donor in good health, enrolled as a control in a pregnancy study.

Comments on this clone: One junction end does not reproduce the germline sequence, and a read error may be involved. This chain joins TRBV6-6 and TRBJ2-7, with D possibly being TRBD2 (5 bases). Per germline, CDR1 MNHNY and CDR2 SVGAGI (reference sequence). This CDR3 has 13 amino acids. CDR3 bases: TGTGCCAGTACTACCGGGATCTCCCACGAGCAGTACTTC. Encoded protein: CASTTGISHEQYF.

The CDR3 protein is CASRQGDQPQHF. The CDR3 nucleotides read TGTGCCAGTAGACAGGGGGATCAGCCCCAGCATTTT. This chain connects TRBV19 to TRBJ1-5; 8 positions agree with TRBD1. Trimming took 6 bases from V and 5 from J; bases not matched to a gene: 0. CDR1 and CDR2 (germline): LNHDA, SQIVND (reference sequence). The CDR3 runs to 12 residues. Based on the CDR3 plus reference TRBV19 and TRBJ1-5, the full variable domain is DGGITQSPKYLFRKEGQNVTLSCEQNLNHDAMYWYRQDPGQGLRLIYYSQIVNDFQKGDIAEGYSVSREKKESFPLTVTSAQKNPTAFYLCASRQGDQPQHFGDGTRLSIL.